The entry below describes one T cell receptor (beta chain). The data derive from a study of blood T cell repertoires in COVID-19. The V segment lost 0 bases and the J segment 3 bases; nucleotides outside the gene matches: 7. Germline V CDR1 and CDR2: MGHRA, YSYEKL. This CDR3 contains 16 residues. Assay used: immunoSEQ multiplex PCR; TCRdb lists only in-frame clones, some missing. The sample consists of roughly 100,000 clones, less than 90% of them appearing once. Source material: peripheral blood. The receptor's source is an older man with acute or convalescent COVID-19. The chain links TRBV4-1 to TRBJ2-7; 8 bases agree with TRBD2. The DNA of the CDR3 is TGCGCCAGCAGCCAAGAGCCCTCGACTAGCGTCTACGAGCAGTACTTC. It encodes CASSQEPSTSVYEQYF.